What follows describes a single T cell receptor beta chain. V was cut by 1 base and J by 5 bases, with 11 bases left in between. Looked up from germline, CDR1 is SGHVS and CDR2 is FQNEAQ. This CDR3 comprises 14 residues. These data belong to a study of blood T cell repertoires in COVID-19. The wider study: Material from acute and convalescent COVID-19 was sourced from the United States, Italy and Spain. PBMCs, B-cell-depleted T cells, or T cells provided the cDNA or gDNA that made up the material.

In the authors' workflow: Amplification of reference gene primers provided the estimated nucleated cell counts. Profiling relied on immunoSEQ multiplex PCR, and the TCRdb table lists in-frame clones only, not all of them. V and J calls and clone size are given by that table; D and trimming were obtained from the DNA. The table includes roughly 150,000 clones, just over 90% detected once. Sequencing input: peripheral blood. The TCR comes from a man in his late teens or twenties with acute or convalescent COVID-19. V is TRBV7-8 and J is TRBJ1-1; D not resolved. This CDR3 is CASSLVKGGTEAFF. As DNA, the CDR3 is TGTGCCAGCAGCTTAGTGAAGGGAGGGACTGAAGCTTTCTTT.